This record covers a single T cell receptor beta chain. The data stem from a study of Graves' ophthalmopathy and Graves' hyperthyroidism. Turning to the study itself: The authors collected peripheral blood at initial diagnosis, before any treatment.

Researchers took RNA transcripts and amplified TCR beta CDR3 regions from them. The authors performed first-round RT-PCR with HTBI primers and then a second-round multiplex PCR. Via MiXCR, TCRdb re-called the multiplex PCR reads, giving one row per CDR3 protein. The repertoire includes about 640,000 distinct CDR3 sequences, about 41% of them detected once, and more than 2.5% sits in the top ten. The CDR3 length is 12 residues. Germline V lookup: CDR1 SGHTA, CDR2 FQGNSA. V was clipped by 5 bases and J by 11 bases; unmatched bases: 7. Reliance was placed on clinical symptoms, serum thyroxine, TRAb, thyroid ultrasound and orbital computed tomography for diagnosis. Out of 9 to 10 ml of fresh peripheral blood, PBMCs were obtained.

The TCR sequence derives from an adult man with Graves' ophthalmopathy. The sample comprised peripheral blood. V usage is TRBV7-2 and J usage is TRBJ1-1; TRBD1 matches at 8 bases. CDR3 amino acids: CASSLNRGSAFF. The CDR3 DNA sequence: TGTGCCAGCAGCCTGAACAGGGGGTCGGCTTTCTTT.